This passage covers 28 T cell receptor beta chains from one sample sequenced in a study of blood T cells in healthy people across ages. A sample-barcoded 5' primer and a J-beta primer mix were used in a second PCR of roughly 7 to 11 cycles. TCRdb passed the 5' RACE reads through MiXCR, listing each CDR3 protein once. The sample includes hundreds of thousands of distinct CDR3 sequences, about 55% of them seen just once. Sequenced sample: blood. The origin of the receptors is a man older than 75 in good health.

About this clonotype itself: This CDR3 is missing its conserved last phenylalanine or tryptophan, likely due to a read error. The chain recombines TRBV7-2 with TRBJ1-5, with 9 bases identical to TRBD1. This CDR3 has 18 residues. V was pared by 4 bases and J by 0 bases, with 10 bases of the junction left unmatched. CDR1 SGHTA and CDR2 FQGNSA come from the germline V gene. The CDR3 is CASSSPPGQGNSNQPQHV. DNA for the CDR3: TGTGCCAGCAGCTCCCCTCCTGGACAGGGGAATAGCAATCAGCCCCAGCATGTT.

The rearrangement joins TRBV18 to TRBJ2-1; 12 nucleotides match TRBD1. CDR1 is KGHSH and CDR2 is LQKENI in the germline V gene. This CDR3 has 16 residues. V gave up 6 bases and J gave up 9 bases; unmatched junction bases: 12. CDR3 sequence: CASSYQWGQGASEQFF. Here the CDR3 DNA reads TGTGCCAGCTCCTACCAGTGGGGACAGGGGGCGAGTGAGCAGTTCTTC.

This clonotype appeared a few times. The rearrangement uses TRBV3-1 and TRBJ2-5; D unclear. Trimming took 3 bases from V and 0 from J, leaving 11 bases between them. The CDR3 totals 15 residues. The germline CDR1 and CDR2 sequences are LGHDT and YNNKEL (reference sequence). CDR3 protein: CASSQVGRNQETQYF. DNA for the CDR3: TGTGCCAGCAGCCAGGTCGGCCGTAACCAAGAGACCCAGTACTTC.

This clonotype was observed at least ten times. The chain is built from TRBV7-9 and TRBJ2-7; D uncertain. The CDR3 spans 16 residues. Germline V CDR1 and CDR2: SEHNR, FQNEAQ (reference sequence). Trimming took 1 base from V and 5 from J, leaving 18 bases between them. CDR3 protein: CASSLVDRALTHEQYF. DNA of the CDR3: TGTGCCAGCAGCTTAGTGGACCGGGCCCTAACCCACGAGCAGTACTTC.

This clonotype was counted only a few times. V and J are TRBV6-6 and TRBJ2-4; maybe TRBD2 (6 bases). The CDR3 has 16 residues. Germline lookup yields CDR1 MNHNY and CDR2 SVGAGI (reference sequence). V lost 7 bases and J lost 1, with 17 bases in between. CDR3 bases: TGTGCCAGCATCCCAGGAGGGGTGGCGGCCAAAAACATTCAGTACTTC. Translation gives CASIPGGVAAKNIQYF.

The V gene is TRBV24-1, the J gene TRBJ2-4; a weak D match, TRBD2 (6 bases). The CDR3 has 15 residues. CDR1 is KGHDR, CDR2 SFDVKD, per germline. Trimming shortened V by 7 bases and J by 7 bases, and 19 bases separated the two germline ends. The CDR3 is CATSLSGTGGNIQYF. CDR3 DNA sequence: TGTGCCACCAGCCTCTCGGGGACCGGAGGGAACATTCAGTACTTC.

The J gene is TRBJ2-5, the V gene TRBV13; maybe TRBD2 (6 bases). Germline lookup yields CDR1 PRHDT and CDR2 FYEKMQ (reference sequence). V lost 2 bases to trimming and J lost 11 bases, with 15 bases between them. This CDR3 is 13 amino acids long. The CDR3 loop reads CASSLPGVREQYF. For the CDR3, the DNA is TGTGCCAGCAGCTTACCGGGAGTACGGGAGCAGTACTTC.

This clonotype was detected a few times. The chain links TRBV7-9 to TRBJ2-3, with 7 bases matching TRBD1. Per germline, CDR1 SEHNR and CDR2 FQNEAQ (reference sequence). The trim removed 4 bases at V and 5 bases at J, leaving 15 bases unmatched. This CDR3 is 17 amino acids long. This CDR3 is CASSSNKSQGIGDTQYF. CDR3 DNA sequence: TGTGCCAGCAGCTCCAATAAGTCACAGGGGATCGGAGATACGCAGTATTTT. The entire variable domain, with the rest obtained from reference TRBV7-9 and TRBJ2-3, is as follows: DTGVSQNPRHKITKRGQNVTFRCDPISEHNRLYWYRQTLGQGPEFLTYFQNEAQLEKSRLLSDRFSAERPKGSFSTLEIQRTEQGDSAMYLCASSSNKSQGIGDTQYFGPGTRLTVL.

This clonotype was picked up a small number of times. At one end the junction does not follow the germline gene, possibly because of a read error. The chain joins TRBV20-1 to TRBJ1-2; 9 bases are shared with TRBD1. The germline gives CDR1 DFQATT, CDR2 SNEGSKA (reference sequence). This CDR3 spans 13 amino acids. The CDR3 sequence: CSARDRVDYGYTF. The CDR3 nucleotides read TGTAGTGCTCGGGACAGGGTTGACTATGGCTACACCTTC.

The CDR3 loop is CASSPSGDVSGYTF. DNA for the CDR3: TGTGCCAGCTCACCATCCGGGGACGTTAGTGGCTACACCTTC. This chain connects TRBV18 to TRBJ1-2; TRBD1 is a possible D gene (5 bases). V lost 2 bases to trimming and J lost 7 bases, with 14 bases between them. Germline-derived CDR1 and CDR2 are KGHSH and LQKENI. The CDR3 is made up of 14 amino acids.

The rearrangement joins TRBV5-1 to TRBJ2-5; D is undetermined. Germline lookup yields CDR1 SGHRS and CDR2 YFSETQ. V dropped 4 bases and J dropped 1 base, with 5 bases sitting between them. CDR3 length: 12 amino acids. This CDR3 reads CASSASQETQYF. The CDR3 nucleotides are TGCGCCAGCAGCGCAAGCCAAGAGACCCAGTACTTC.

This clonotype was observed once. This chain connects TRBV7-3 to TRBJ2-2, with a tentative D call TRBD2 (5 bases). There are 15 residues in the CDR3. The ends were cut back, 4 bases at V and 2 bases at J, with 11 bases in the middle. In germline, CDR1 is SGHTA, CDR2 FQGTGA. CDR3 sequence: CASSSPGKNTGELFF. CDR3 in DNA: TGTGCCAGCAGCTCACCCGGGAAAAACACCGGGGAGCTGTTTTTT. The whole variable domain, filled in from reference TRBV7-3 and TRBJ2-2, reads GAGVSQTPSNKVTEKGKYVELRCDPISGHTALYWYRQSLGQGPEFLIYFQGTGAADDSGLPNDRFFAVRPEGSVSTLKIQRTERGDSAVYLCASSSPGKNTGELFFGEGSRLTVL.

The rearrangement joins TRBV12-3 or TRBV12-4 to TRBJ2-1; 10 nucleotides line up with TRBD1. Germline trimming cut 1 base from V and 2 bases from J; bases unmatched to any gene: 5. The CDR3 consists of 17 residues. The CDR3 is CASSLEGGTGAYNEQFF. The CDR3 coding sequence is TGTGCCAGCAGTTTAGAAGGTGGGACAGGGGCCTACAATGAGCAGTTCTTC.

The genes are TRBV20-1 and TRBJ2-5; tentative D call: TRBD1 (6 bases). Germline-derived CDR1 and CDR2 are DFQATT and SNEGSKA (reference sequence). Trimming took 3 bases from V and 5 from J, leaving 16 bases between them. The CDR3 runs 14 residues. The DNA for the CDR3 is TGCAGTGCTAGGAGGGGGTGGGGCGCCGAGACCCAGTACTTC. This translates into CSARRGWGAETQYF.

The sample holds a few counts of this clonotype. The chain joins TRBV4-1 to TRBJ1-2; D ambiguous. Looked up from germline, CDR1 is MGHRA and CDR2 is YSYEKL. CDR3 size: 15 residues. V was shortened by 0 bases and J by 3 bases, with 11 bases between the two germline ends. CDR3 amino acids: CASSQDGPLDYGYTF. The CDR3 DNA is TGCGCCAGCAGCCAAGACGGACCCCTCGACTATGGCTACACCTTC.

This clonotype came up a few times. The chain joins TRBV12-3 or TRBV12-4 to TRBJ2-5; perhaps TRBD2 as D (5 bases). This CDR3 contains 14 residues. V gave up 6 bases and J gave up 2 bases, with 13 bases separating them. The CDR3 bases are TGTGCCAGCAGCCTAAGCGGCATTCAAGAGACCCAGTACTTC. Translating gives CASSLSGIQETQYF.

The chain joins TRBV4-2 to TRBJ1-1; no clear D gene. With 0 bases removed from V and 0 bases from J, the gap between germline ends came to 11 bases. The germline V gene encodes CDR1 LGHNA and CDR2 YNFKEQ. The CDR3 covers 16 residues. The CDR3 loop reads CASSQDSGILNTEAFF. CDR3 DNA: TGTGCCAGCAGCCAAGACTCCGGAATACTGAACACTGAAGCTTTCTTT.

The CDR3 DNA is TGTGCCAGCAGTCACGGACAGGAAGGGGGCCTGCGGGACCAAGAGACCCAGTACTTC. Translating it yields CASSHGQEGGLRDQETQYF. The V gene is TRBV12-3 or TRBV12-4, the J gene TRBJ2-5, with TRBD1 matching over 7 bases. Trimming at V came to 5 bases and at J to 0 bases, leaving 18 bases not matched to a gene. The CDR3 has 19 residues.

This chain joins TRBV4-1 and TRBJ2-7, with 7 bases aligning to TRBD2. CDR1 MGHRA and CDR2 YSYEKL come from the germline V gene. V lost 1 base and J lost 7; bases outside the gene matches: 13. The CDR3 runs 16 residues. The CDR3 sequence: CASSQGEMGRAGEQYF. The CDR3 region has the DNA TGCGCCAGCAGCCAAGGGGAGATGGGTAGAGCGGGAGAGCAGTACTTC.

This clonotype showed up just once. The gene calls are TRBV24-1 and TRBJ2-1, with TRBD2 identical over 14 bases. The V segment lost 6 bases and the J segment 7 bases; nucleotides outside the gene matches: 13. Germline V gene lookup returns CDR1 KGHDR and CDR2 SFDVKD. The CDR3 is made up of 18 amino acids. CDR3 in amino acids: CATSPGLAGESPTNEQFF. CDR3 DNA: TGTGCCACCAGTCCGGGACTAGCGGGAGAATCCCCTACAAATGAGCAGTTCTTC.

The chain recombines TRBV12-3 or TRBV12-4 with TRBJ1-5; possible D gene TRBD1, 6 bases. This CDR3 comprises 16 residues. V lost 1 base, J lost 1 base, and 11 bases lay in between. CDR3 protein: CASSLVVGGSNQPQHF. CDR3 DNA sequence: TGTGCCAGCAGTTTAGTCGTGGGGGGCAGCAATCAGCCCCAGCATTTT.

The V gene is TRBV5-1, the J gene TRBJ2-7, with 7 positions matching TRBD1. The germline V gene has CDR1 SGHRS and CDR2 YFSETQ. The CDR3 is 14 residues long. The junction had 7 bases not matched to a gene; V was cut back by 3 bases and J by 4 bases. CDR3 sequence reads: CASSSWTGYYEQYF. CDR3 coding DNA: TGCGCCAGCAGCTCGTGGACAGGTTATTACGAGCAGTACTTC.

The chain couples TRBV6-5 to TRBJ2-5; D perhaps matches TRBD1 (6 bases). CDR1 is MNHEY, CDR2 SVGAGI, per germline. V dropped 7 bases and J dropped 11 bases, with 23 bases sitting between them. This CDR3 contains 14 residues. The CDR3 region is CASTTGTYHNEQYF. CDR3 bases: TGTGCCAGCACCACCGGGACATATCACAATGAGCAGTACTTC.

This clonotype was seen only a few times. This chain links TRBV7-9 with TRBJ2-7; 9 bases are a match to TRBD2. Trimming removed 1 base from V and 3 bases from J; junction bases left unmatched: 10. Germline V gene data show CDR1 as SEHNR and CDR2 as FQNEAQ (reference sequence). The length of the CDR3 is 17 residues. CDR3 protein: CASSLGILAGGGYEQYF. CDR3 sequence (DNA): TGTGCCAGCAGCTTAGGTATCTTGGCGGGAGGGGGCTACGAGCAGTACTTC.

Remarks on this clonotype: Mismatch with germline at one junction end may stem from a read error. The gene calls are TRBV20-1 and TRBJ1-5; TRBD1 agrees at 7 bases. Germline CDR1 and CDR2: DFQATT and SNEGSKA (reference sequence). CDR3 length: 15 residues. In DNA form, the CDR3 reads TGCAGTGCCCCCAGGGGGGACAGAAGCAATCAGACCCAGCATTTT. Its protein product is CSAPRGDRSNQTQHF.

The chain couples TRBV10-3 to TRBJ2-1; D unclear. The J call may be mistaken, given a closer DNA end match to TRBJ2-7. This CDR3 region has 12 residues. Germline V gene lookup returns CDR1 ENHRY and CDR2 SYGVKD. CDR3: CAISGPYNEQYF. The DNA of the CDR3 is TGTGCCATCAGTGGACCCTACAATGAGCAGTACTTC.

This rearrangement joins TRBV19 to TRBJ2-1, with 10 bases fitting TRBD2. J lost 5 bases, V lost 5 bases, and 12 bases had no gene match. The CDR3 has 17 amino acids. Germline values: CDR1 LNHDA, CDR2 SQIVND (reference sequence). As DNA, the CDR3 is TGTGCCAGTAGTGGAGGGGCCCTAGGACTAGCGGACAATGAGCAGTTCTTC. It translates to CASSGGALGLADNEQFF.

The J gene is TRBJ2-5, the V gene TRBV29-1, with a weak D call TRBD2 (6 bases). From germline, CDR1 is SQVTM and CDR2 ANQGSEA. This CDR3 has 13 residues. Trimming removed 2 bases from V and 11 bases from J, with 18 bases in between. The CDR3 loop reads CSVEKTAGNEQYF. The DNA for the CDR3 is TGCAGCGTTGAAAAAACCGCGGGGAATGAGCAGTACTTC.